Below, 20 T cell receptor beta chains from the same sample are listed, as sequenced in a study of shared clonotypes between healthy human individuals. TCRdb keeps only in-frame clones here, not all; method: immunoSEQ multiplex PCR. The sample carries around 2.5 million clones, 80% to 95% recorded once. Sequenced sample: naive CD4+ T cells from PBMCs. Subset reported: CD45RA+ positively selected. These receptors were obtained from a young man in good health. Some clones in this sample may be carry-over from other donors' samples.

The CDR3 DNA reads TGTGCCAGCAGCTCTCCGGCGACAGAGACCCAGTACTTC. Amino acids: CASSSPATETQYF. The rearrangement joins TRBV5-4 to TRBJ2-5; D call uncertain. The ends were cut back, 3 bases at V and 4 bases at J, with 10 bases in the middle. In germline, CDR1 is SGHNT, CDR2 YYREEE (reference sequence). The CDR3 totals 13 residues.

The CDR3 sequence: CASSVGDDRVKETQYF. CDR3 bases: TGTGCCAGCAGCGTTGGGGATGACAGGGTTAAGGAGACCCAGTACTTC. The chain couples TRBV9 to TRBJ2-5; 7 bases match TRBD1. The CDR3 sequence is 16 residues long. Per the germline V gene, CDR1 is SGDLS and CDR2 is YYNGEE. Trimming cost V 2 bases and J 5 bases; bases outside gene matches: 12.

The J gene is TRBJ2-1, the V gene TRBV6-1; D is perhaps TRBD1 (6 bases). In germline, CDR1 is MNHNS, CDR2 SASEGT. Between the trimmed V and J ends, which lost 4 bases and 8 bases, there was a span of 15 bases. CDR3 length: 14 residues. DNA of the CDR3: TGTGCCAGCAGTGGACACAGGGTCGGGGATGAGCAGTTCTTC. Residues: CASSGHRVGDEQFF.

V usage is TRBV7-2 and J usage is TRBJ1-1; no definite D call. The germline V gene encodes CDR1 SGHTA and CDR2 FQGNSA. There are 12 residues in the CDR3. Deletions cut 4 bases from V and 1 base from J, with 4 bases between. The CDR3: CASSYQNTEAFF. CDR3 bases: TGTGCCAGCAGCTACCAGAACACTGAAGCTTTCTTT. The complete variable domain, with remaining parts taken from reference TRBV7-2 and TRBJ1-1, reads GAGVSQSPSNKVTEKGKDVELRCDPISGHTALYWYRQSLGQGLEFLIYFQGNSAPDKSGLPSDRFSAERTGGSVSTLTIQRTQQEDSAVYLCASSYQNTEAFFGQGTRLTVV.

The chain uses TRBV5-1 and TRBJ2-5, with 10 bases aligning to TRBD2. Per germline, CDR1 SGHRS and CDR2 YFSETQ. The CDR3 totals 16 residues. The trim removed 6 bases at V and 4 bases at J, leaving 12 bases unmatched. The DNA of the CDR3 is TGCGCCAGCATGGTGACGGGAGCGGGAGGGCCAGAGACCCAGTACTTC. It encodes CASMVTGAGGPETQYF.

This chain's CDR3 is CASSARQGNNSPLHF. The CDR3 DNA reads as TGTGCCAGCAGTGCCCGACAGGGCAATAATTCACCCCTCCACTTT. The chain has TRBV6-1 and TRBJ1-6; 7 bases line up with TRBD1. This CDR3 comprises 15 residues. Germline CDR1 is MNHNS and CDR2 is SASEGT. V shed 4 bases and J 5 bases; nucleotides not matched to a gene: 5.

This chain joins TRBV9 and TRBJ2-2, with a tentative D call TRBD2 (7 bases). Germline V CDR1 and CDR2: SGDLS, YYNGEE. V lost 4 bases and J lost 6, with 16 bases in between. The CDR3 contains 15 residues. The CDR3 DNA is TGTGCCAGCAGCCCACAGGGTAGCGGGCCCGGGGAGCTGTTTTTT. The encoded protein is CASSPQGSGPGELFF.

The CDR3 bases are TGCGCCAGCAGCCAAATAGGAGGAGATACGCAGTATTTT. It yields the protein CASSQIGGDTQYF. This rearrangement joins TRBV5-1 to TRBJ2-3; tentatively, D is TRBD2 (5 bases). Germline V lookup: CDR1 SGHRS, CDR2 YFSETQ. Trimming pared 4 bases from V and 5 bases from J, leaving 11 bases between. The CDR3 has 13 amino acids.

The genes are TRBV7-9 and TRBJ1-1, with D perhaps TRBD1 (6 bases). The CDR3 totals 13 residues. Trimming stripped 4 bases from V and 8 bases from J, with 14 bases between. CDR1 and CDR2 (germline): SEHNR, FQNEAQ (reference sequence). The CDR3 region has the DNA TGTGCCAGCAGCTCAAGACTGGACAGAGAAGCTTTCTTT. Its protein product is CASSSRLDREAFF.

CDR3 residues: CASSFTQRGGQNTDTQYF. CDR3 bases: TGTGCCAGCAGTTTTACCCAGCGGGGTGGTCAAAACACAGATACGCAGTATTTT. This sequence joins TRBV27 and TRBJ2-3, with TRBD2 matching over 7 bases. The J segment lost 2 bases and the V segment lost 3 bases, leaving 14 bases of the junction unmatched. The CDR3 sequence is 18 residues long. Germline V gene sequence: CDR1 MNHEY, CDR2 SMNVEV (reference sequence).

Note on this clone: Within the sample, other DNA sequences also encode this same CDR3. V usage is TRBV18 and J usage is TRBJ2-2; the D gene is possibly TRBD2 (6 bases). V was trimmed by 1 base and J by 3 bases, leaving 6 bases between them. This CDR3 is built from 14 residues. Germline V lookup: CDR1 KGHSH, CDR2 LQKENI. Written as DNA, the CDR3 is TGTGCCAGCTCACCACTAGCGGACACCGGGGAGCTGTTTTTT. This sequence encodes CASSPLADTGELFF. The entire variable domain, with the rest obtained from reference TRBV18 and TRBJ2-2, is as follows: NAGVMQNPRHLVRRRGQEARLRCSPMKGHSHVYWYRQLPEEGLKFMVYLQKENIIDESGMPKERFSAEFPKEGPSILRIQQVVRGDSAAYFCASSPLADTGELFFGEGSRLTVL.

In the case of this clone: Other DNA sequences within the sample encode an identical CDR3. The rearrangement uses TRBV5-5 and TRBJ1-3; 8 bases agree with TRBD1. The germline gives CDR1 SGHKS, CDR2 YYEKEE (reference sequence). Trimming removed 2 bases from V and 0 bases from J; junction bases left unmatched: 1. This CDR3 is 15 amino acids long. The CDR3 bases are TGTGCCAGCAGCTTTACAGGGGGCTCTGGAAACACCATATATTTT. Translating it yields CASSFTGGSGNTIYF.

This chain's CDR3 is CASSPQGTWVTYEQYF. CDR3 sequence (DNA): TGTGCCAGCTCACCTCAAGGGACATGGGTTACCTACGAGCAGTACTTC. This rearrangement joins TRBV18 to TRBJ2-7; D may be TRBD1 (6 bases). The CDR3 extends over 16 amino acids. Germline loops: CDR1 KGHSH, CDR2 LQKENI. Between the trimmed V and J ends, which lost 3 bases and 2 bases, there was a span of 17 bases.

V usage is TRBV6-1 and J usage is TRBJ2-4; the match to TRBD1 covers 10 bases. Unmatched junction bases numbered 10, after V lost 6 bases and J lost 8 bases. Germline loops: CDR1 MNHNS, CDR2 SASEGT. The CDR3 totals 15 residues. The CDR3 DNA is TGTGCCAGCAGACTCCGGGACAGGGGTTTTGACATTCAGTACTTC. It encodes CASRLRDRGFDIQYF.

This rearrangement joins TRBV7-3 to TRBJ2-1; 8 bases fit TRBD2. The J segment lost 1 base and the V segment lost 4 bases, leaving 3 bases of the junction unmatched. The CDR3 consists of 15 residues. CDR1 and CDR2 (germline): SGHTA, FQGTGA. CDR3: CASSWSSGSYNEQFF. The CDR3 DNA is TGTGCCAGCAGCTGGTCTAGCGGGTCCTACAATGAGCAGTTCTTC.

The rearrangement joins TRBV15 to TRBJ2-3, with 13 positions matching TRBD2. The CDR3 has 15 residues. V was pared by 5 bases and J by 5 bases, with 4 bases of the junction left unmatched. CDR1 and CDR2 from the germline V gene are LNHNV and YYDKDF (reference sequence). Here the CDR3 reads CATSGGLAGVDTQYF. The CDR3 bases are TGTGCCACCAGCGGAGGACTAGCGGGAGTAGATACGCAGTATTTT.

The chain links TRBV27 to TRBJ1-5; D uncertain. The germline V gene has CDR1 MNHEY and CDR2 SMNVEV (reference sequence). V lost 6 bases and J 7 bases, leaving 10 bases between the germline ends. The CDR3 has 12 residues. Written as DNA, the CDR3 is TGTGCCAGCAGCAAAACGTCCCAGCCCCAGCATTTT. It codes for CASSKTSQPQHF.

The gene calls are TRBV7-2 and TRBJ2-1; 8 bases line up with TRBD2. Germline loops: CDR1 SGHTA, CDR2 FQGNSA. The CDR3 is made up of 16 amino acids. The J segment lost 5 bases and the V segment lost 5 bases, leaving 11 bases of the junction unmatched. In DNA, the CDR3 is TGTGCCAGCAGCCCTAAGGGGACGGGGGGGAACAATGAGCAGTTCTTC. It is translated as CASSPKGTGGNNEQFF. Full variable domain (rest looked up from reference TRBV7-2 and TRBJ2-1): GAGVSQSPSNKVTEKGKDVELRCDPISGHTALYWYRQSLGQGLEFLIYFQGNSAPDKSGLPSDRFSAERTGGSVSTLTIQRTQQEDSAVYLCASSPKGTGGNNEQFFGPGTRLTVL.

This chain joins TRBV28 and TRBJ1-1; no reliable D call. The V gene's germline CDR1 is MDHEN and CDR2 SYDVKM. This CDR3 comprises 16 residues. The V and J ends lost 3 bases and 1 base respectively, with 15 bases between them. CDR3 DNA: TGTGCCAGCAGTTTCAGGTGGGGTCGGGGGAACACTGAAGCTTTCTTT. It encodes CASSFRWGRGNTEAFF.

CDR3 nucleotides: TGTGCCAGCAGCCCAGCCTATTGGACCGGGGAGCTGTTTTTT. It yields the protein CASSPAYWTGELFF. The chain couples TRBV7-3 to TRBJ2-2; D is undetermined. The V and J ends lost 5 bases and 5 bases respectively, with 12 bases between them. Per germline, CDR1 SGHTA and CDR2 FQGTGA. The CDR3 loop spans 14 amino acids.